Listed here are 11 T cell receptor beta chains from one sample, sequenced in a study of somatic mutations in cytotoxic T cells in rheumatoid arthritis. Method: immunoSEQ multiplex PCR; TCRdb's copy keeps in-frame clones and lacks some. The profile shows over 8,000 clones, about 89% of them singletons. The specimen sequenced was CD8+ T cells sorted from blood. The receptors originated from a woman younger than 35 with rheumatoid arthritis.

This clone showed up just once. CDR3 coding DNA: TGTGCCAGCAGCTTAGGTGCCGGGGGTCCCCAAGAGACCCAGTACTTC. Amino acid sequence: CASSLGAGGPQETQYF. The chain employs TRBV7-6 and TRBJ2-5, with D possibly being TRBD2 (6 bases). V was trimmed by 1 base and J by 1 base, leaving 13 bases between them. The CDR3 totals 16 residues. CDR1 is SGHVS and CDR2 is FNYEAQ in the germline V gene.

The rearrangement uses TRBV11-2 and TRBJ2-7, with a possible D match to TRBD2 (6 bases). The CDR3 has 15 amino acids. Deletions cut 0 bases from V and 1 base from J, with 10 bases between. Germline CDR1 is SGHAT and CDR2 is FQNNGV. CDR3 in DNA: TGTGCCAGCAGCTTAGAATGGGGGGTATCCTACGAGCAGTACTTC. Translation: CASSLEWGVSYEQYF.

This chain's CDR3 is CASSMGQAYEQYF. Written as DNA, the CDR3 is TGTGCCAGTAGTATGGGACAGGCCTACGAGCAGTACTTC. J is TRBJ2-7 and V is TRBV19, with 8 bases lining up with TRBD1. Per the germline V gene, CDR1 is LNHDA and CDR2 is SQIVND (reference sequence). CDR3 length equals 13 residues. V shed 3 bases and J 2 bases; nucleotides not matched to a gene: 0.

The V gene is TRBV7-3, the J gene TRBJ2-1; D is unclear. Trimming took off 5 bases at V and 0 bases at J, with 14 bases between the two ends. The CDR3 consists of 16 residues. CDR1 and CDR2 (germline): SGHTA, FQGTGA. The CDR3 sequence: CASSPSVIYSYNEQFF. In DNA form, the CDR3 reads TGTGCCAGCAGCCCCTCGGTCATATACTCCTACAATGAGCAGTTCTTC.

The chain employs TRBV5-1 and TRBJ2-1; 13 bases agree with TRBD2. The V gene end was trimmed by 4 bases and the J gene end by 7 bases; junction bases not matched to a gene: 8. The CDR3 is 16 residues long. The germline V gene has CDR1 SGHRS and CDR2 YFSETQ. The chain's CDR3 is CASSVTSGGARNEQFF. The CDR3 region has the DNA TGCGCCAGCAGCGTAACTAGCGGGGGGGCCCGGAATGAGCAGTTCTTC.

The V and J genes are TRBV27 and TRBJ2-3, with TRBD2 matching 9 bases. With 6 bases clipped from V and 3 bases from J, the junction kept 4 bases outside the gene matches. The germline CDR1 and CDR2 sequences are MNHEY and SMNVEV (reference sequence). This CDR3 has 14 residues. CDR3 protein: CASRRTSVTDTQYF. In nucleotides, the CDR3 is TGTGCCAGCAGGCGGACTAGCGTTACAGATACGCAGTATTTT.

The rearrangement joins TRBV7-6 to TRBJ1-1, with D perhaps matching TRBD1 (5 bases). V was pared by 8 bases and J by 7 bases, with 14 bases between. This CDR3 comprises 12 residues. Germline V gives CDR1 SGHVS, CDR2 FNYEAQ. CDR3 nucleotide sequence: TGTGCCAGCGGCCCGGGGGGAGGTGAAGCTTTCTTT. Residues: CASGPGGGEAFF.

The chain joins TRBV19 to TRBJ1-1; D is ambiguous. Germline V gene data show CDR1 as LNHDA and CDR2 as SQIVND (reference sequence). V shed 8 bases and J shed 6 bases, with 16 bases lying between them. The CDR3 loop spans 13 amino acids. CDR3 nucleotide sequence: TGTGCCAGTTTTAATTCGGGGTGGGCTGAAGCTTTCTTT. The encoded protein is CASFNSGWAEAFF.

The rearrangement joins TRBV5-6 to TRBJ2-7; 9 bases agree with TRBD2. The CDR3 spans 13 residues. The trim removed 2 bases at V and 7 bases at J, leaving 4 bases unmatched. Germline CDR1 reads SGHDT; CDR2 reads YYEEEE. CDR3 sequence: CASSFPAGGEQYF. Here the CDR3 DNA reads TGTGCCAGCAGCTTCCCAGCGGGAGGAGAGCAGTACTTC.

This chain uses TRBV19 with TRBJ2-3; 10 nucleotides line up with TRBD2. Germline V lookup: CDR1 LNHDA, CDR2 SQIVND (reference sequence). This CDR3 has 16 amino acids. V was pared by 3 bases and J by 6 bases, with 9 bases of the junction left unmatched. The CDR3 DNA sequence: TGTGCCAGTAGTATCGGAGCGGGGGGGCCGTACGATACGCAGTATTTT. Amino acids: CASSIGAGGPYDTQYF. The whole variable domain, filled in from reference TRBV19 and TRBJ2-3, reads DGGITQSPKYLFRKEGQNVTLSCEQNLNHDAMYWYRQDPGQGLRLIYYSQIVNDFQKGDIAEGYSVSREKKESFPLTVTSAQKNPTAFYLCASSIGAGGPYDTQYFGPGTRLTVL.

The chain combines TRBV27 with TRBJ2-7, with D possibly matching TRBD2 (6 bases). Trimming pared 4 bases from V and 0 bases from J, leaving 7 bases between. The V gene's germline CDR1 is MNHEY and CDR2 SMNVEV (reference sequence). CDR3 size: 13 residues. Here the CDR3 DNA reads TGTGCCAGCAGTTGGGAGGCCTCCTACGAGCAGTACTTC. Its protein is CASSWEASYEQYF.